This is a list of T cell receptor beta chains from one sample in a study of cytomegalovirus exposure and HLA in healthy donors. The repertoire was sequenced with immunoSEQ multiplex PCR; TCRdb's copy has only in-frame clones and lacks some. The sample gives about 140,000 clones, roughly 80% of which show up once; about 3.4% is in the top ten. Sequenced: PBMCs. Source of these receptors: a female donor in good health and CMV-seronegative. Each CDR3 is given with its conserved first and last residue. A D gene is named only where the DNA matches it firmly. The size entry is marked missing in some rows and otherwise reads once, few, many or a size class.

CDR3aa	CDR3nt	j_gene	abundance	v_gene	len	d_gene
CASSPLAGGSTDTQYF	TGTGCCAGCAGCCCCTTGGCGGGGGGAAGCACAGATACGCAGTATTTT	TRBJ2-3	NA	TRBV7-9	16	TRBD2
CASKGCAAFF	TGTGCCAGTAAGGGGTGTGCTGCTTTCTTT	TRBJ1-1	NA	TRBV19	10	NA
CASSPPTGVYEQYF	TGTGCCAGCTCACCTCCGACAGGTGTCTACGAGCAGTACTTC	TRBJ2-7	NA	TRBV18	14	NA
CASSIQADQETQYF	TGTGCCAGTAGTATACAAGCGGACCAAGAGACCCAGTACTTC	TRBJ2-5	NA	TRBV19	14	NA
CSVGWGGVGTDTQYF	TGCAGCGTTGGATGGGGGGGGGTCGGCACAGATACGCAGTATTTT	TRBJ2-3	NA	TRBV29-1	15	TRBD2
CASSEGLAVSYEQYF	TGTGCCAGCAGCGAGGGCCTAGCGGTCTCCTACGAGCAGTACTTC	TRBJ2-7	NA	TRBV9	15	TRBD2
CASSSPRVGGKNIQYF	TGTGCCAGCAGTTCGCCCAGGGTCGGCGGCAAAAACATTCAGTACTTC	TRBJ2-4	NA	TRBV6-5	16	NA
CASSYTGTGVYEQYF	TGTGCCAGCAGTTACACCGGGACAGGGGTCTACGAGCAGTACTTC	TRBJ2-7	NA	TRBV6-5	15	TRBD1
CAWSVGRTSGEPYEQYF	TGTGCCTGGAGTGTTGGACGGACTAGCGGGGAGCCCTACGAGCAGTACTTC	TRBJ2-7	NA	TRBV30	17	TRBD2
CASSPPGLAGGAGYTQYF	TGCGCCAGCAGCCCCCCGGGACTAGCGGGGGGGGCAGGGTATACGCAGTATTTT	TRBJ2-3	few	TRBV4-1	18	TRBD2
CASSLRVTQGANQPQHF	TGTGCCAGCAGCTTACGAGTGACGCAGGGGGCGAATCAGCCCCAGCATTTT	TRBJ1-5	NA	TRBV7-2	17	TRBD1
CASSVDGLAGEENFF	TGTGCCAGCAGCGTAGATGGACTAGCGGGAGAGGAGAACTTCTTC	TRBJ2-1	once	TRBV9	15	TRBD2
CASLNEQGRDQPQHF	TGTGCCAGCCTGAATGAACAGGGTAGGGATCAGCCCCAGCATTTT	TRBJ1-5	NA	TRBV5-3	15	NA
CAAREDTEAFF	TGTGCCGCAAGGGAGGACACTGAAGCTTTCTTT	TRBJ1-1	few	TRBV28	11	NA
CASSLFFARDSQNQPQHF	TGCGCCAGCAGCCTCTTTTTTGCTCGGGACAGCCAGAATCAGCCCCAGCATTTT	TRBJ1-5	few	TRBV4-3	18	TRBD1
CASSLARGQGADTEAFF	TGTGCCAGCAGCTTAGCGCGTGGACAGGGGGCGGACACTGAAGCTTTCTTT	TRBJ1-1	NA	TRBV7-9	17	TRBD1
CASSPGGYNYEQYF	TGTGCCAGCAGCCCTGGCGGGTATAACTACGAGCAGTACTTC	TRBJ2-7	NA	TRBV27	14	NA
CASSTRLVYNEQFF	TGTGCCAGCAGTACGAGACTAGTCTACAATGAGCAGTTCTTC	TRBJ2-1	NA	TRBV6-5	14	NA
CASSSIILAGDSNEQFF	TGTGCCAGCAGCTCTATCATTCTAGCGGGAGATAGCAATGAGCAGTTCTTC	TRBJ2-1	NA	TRBV7-2	17	TRBD2
CASSLQGAHDEQYF	TGCGCCAGCAGCTTGCAGGGGGCGCACGACGAGCAGTACTTC	TRBJ2-7	NA	TRBV5-1	14	TRBD1
CASSLSWTGSQPQHF	TGTGCCAGCAGTTTATCCTGGACAGGGAGTCAGCCCCAGCATTTT	TRBJ1-5	NA	TRBV28	15	TRBD1
CASSLEFGRASYNEQFF	TGTGCCAGCAGCTTAGAATTCGGGAGGGCCTCCTACAATGAGCAGTTCTTC	TRBJ2-1	NA	TRBV13	17	TRBD2
CASSRRVTDTQYF	TGTGCCAGTAGCCGCCGGGTGACAGATACGCAGTATTTT	TRBJ2-3	NA	TRBV19	13	NA
CASSPGARRNTEAFF	TGTGCCAGCAGCCCAGGGGCGCGTAGGAACACTGAAGCTTTCTTT	TRBJ1-1	NA	TRBV7-2	15	NA
CSVEAVPGTTGNTIYF	TGCAGCGTTGAAGCTGTGCCGGGGACAACTGGAAACACCATATATTTT	TRBJ1-3	NA	TRBV29-1	16	NA
CASSLGTGVYGYTF	TGTGCCAGCAGCCTTGGGACAGGGGTCTATGGCTACACCTTC	TRBJ1-2	few	TRBV5-4	14	TRBD1
CASSQGTSGRRTGELFF	TGTGCCAGCAGCCAGGGGACTAGCGGGCGGAGGACCGGGGAGCTGTTTTTT	TRBJ2-2	NA	TRBV11-2	17	TRBD2
CSVDAGPEAFF	TGCAGCGTTGATGCGGGTCCGGAGGCTTTCTTT	TRBJ1-1	NA	TRBV29-1	11	NA
CASSIRRQGNTEAFF	TGTGCCAGTAGTATCAGAAGGCAGGGCAACACTGAAGCTTTCTTT	TRBJ1-1	few	TRBV19	15	NA
CASSPTDRVNGYTF	TGTGCCAGCAGTCCTACGGACAGGGTCAATGGCTACACCTTC	TRBJ1-2	NA	TRBV28	14	TRBD1
CASSQKAGGWDTQYF	TGTGCCAGCAGCCAAAAAGCGGGAGGCTGGGATACGCAGTATTTT	TRBJ2-3	NA	TRBV5-4	15	TRBD2
CASRGTGGNTIYF	TGTGCCAGCAGAGGGACAGGTGGAAACACCATATATTTT	TRBJ1-3	NA	TRBV6-5	13	TRBD1
CASSLGQSNQPQHF	TGTGCCAGCAGCTTAGGACAGAGCAATCAGCCCCAGCATTTT	TRBJ1-5	NA	TRBV11-2	14	NA
CASSLSPLSGGYNEQFF	TGTGCCAGCAGTTTATCTCCCTTGAGCGGGGGATACAATGAGCAGTTCTTC	TRBJ2-1	NA	TRBV27	17	TRBD2
CASSRDSYEQYF	TGTGCCAGCAGCCGGGACAGCTACGAGCAGTACTTC	TRBJ2-7	NA	TRBV14	12	TRBD1
CASSQDWGPRQPQHF	TGCGCCAGCAGCCAAGACTGGGGGCCCAGGCAGCCCCAGCATTTT	TRBJ1-5	few	TRBV5-8	15	NA
CASTNTGELFF	TGTGCCAGCACTAACACCGGGGAGCTGTTTTTT	TRBJ2-2	NA	TRBV6-5	11	NA
CASRSRLTLFPVQYF	TGTGCCAGCAGATCACGCCTTACATTGTTCCCCGTGCAGTACTTC	TRBJ2-7	few	TRBV6-5	15	NA
CASSGTVETQYF	TGTGCCAGCAGCGGGACAGTGGAGACCCAGTACTTC	TRBJ2-5	NA	TRBV11-3	12	TRBD1
CASSRDLNTEAFF	TGCGCCAGCAGCAGGGATTTGAACACTGAAGCTTTCTTT	TRBJ1-1	few	TRBV10-1	13	NA
CASSYSSGSYNEQFF	TGTGCCAGCAGTTACTCCTCAGGGTCCTACAATGAGCAGTTCTTC	TRBJ2-1	NA	TRBV6-5	15	NA
CASSLPGTEAFF	TGTGCCAGCAGCTTACCGGGCACTGAAGCTTTCTTT	TRBJ1-1	few	TRBV7-6	12	NA
CASSTGSYNSPLHF	TGTGCCAGCAGCACAGGCTCCTATAATTCACCCCTCCACTTT	TRBJ1-6	NA	TRBV5-5	14	NA
CASSLVLGEGYEQYF	TGTGCCAGCAGCTTAGTCCTGGGGGAGGGCTACGAGCAGTACTTC	TRBJ2-7	NA	TRBV7-2	15	TRBD2
CASSQWTSGRGGTDTQYF	TGTGCCAGCAGCCAGTGGACTAGCGGGAGGGGGGGCACAGATACGCAGTATTTT	TRBJ2-3	NA	TRBV11-2	18	TRBD2
CASSFTGGHNQPQHF	TGTGCCAGCAGTTTTACAGGGGGCCACAATCAGCCCCAGCATTTT	TRBJ1-5	NA	TRBV28	15	TRBD1
CASSASTGRGNTIYF	TGTGCCAGCAGTGCTTCGACAGGGAGAGGGAACACCATATATTTT	TRBJ1-3	NA	TRBV6-6	15	TRBD1
CASSSTVSSYNSPLHF	TGTGCCAGCAGTTCCACGGTTAGCTCCTATAATTCACCCCTCCACTTT	TRBJ1-6	NA	TRBV28	16	NA